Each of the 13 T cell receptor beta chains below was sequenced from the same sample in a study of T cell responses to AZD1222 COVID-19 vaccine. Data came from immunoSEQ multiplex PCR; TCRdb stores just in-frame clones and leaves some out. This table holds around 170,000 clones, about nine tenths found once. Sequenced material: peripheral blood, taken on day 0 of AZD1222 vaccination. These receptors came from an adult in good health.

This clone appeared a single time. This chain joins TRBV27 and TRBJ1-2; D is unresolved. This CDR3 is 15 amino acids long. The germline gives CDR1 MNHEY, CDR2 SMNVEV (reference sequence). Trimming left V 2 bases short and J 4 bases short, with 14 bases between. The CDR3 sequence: CASSLVRGSGYGYTF. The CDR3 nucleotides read TGTGCCAGCAGTTTAGTTCGAGGGTCTGGCTATGGCTACACCTTC.

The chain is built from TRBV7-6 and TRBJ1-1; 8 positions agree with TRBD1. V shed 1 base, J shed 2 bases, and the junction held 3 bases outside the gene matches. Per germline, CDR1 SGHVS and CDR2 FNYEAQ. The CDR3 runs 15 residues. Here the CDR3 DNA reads TGTGCCAGCAGCTTAGGCAGGGGGCAAAACACTGAAGCTTTCTTT. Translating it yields CASSLGRGQNTEAFF.

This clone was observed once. The CDR3, as DNA: TGCGCCAGCAGCTTGAAGACAGGGGGCGTGTTCCATGAGCAGTTCTTC. Translating gives CASSLKTGGVFHEQFF. The V gene is TRBV5-1, the J gene TRBJ2-1, with 10 bases identical to TRBD1. From germline, CDR1 is SGHRS and CDR2 YFSETQ. V shed 1 base, J shed 8 bases, and the junction held 9 bases outside the gene matches. The CDR3 totals 16 residues.

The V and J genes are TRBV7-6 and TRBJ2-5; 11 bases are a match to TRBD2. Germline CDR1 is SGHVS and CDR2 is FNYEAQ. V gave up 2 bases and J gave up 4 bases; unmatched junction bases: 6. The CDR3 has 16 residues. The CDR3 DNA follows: TGTGCCAGCAGCTTAAGGTCTAGCGGGGGGCGAGAGACCCAGTACTTC. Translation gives CASSLRSSGGRETQYF.

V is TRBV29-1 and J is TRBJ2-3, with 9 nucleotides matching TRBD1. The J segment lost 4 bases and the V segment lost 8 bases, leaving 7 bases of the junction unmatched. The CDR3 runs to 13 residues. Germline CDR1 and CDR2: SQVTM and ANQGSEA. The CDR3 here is CSIRTGAPDTQYF. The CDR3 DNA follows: TGCAGCATCCGGACAGGGGCGCCAGATACGCAGTATTTT.

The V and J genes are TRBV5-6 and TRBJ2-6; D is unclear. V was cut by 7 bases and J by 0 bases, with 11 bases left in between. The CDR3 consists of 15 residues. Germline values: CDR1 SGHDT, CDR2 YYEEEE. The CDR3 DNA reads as TGTGCCAGCTCGCCCGAGTCCTCTGGGGCCAACGTCCTGACTTTC. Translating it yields CASSPESSGANVLTF. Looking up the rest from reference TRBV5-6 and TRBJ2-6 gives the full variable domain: DAGVTQSPTHLIKTRGQQVTLRCSPKSGHDTVSWYQQALGQGPQFIFQYYEEEERQRGNFPDRFSGHQFPNYSSELNVNALLLGDSALYLCASSPESSGANVLTFGAGSRLTVL.

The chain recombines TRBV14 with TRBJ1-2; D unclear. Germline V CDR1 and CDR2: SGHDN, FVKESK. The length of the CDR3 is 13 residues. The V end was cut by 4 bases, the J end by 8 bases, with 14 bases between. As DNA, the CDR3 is TGTGCCAGCAGCCTCCAAGTGGGCGGGGGCTACACCTTC. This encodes CASSLQVGGGYTF.

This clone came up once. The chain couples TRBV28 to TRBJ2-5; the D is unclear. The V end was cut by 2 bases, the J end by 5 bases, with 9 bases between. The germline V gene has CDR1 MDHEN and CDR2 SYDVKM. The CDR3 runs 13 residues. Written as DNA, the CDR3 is TGTGCCAGCAGTTTAATTCCAGCGGAGACCCAGTACTTC. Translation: CASSLIPAETQYF.

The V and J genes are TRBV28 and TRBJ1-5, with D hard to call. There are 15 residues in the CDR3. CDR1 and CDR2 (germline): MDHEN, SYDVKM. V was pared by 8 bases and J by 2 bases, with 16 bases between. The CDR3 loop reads CASARAVLGNQPQHF. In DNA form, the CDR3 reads TGTGCCAGCGCTCGGGCGGTTTTAGGCAATCAGCCCCAGCATTTT.

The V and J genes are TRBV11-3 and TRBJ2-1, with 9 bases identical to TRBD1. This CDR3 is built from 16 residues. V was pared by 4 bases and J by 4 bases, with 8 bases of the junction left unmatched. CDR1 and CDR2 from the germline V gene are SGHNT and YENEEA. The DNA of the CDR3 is TGTGCCAGCAGCTCCCTGGACAGGGGCCCTTACAATGAGCAGTTCTTC. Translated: CASSSLDRGPYNEQFF.

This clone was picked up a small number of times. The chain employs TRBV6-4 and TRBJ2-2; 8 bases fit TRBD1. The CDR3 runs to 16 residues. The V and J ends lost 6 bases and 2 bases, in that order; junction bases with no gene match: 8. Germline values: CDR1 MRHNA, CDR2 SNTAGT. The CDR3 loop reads CASRLTGGDNTGELFF. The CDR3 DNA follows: TGTGCCAGCAGATTAACAGGGGGAGATAACACCGGGGAGCTGTTTTTT.

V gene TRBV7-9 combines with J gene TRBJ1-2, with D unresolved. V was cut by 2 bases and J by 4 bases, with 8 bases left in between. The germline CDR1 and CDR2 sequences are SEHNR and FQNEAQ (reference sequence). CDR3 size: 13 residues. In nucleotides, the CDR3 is TGTGCCAGCAGCTTAACGGGAATCTATGGCTACACCTTC. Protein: CASSLTGIYGYTF.

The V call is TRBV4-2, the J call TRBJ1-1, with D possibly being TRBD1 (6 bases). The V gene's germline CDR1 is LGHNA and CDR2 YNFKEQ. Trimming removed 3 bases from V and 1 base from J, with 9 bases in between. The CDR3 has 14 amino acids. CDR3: CASSHEGQNTEAFF. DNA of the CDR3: TGTGCCAGCAGCCATGAGGGACAGAACACTGAAGCTTTCTTT.